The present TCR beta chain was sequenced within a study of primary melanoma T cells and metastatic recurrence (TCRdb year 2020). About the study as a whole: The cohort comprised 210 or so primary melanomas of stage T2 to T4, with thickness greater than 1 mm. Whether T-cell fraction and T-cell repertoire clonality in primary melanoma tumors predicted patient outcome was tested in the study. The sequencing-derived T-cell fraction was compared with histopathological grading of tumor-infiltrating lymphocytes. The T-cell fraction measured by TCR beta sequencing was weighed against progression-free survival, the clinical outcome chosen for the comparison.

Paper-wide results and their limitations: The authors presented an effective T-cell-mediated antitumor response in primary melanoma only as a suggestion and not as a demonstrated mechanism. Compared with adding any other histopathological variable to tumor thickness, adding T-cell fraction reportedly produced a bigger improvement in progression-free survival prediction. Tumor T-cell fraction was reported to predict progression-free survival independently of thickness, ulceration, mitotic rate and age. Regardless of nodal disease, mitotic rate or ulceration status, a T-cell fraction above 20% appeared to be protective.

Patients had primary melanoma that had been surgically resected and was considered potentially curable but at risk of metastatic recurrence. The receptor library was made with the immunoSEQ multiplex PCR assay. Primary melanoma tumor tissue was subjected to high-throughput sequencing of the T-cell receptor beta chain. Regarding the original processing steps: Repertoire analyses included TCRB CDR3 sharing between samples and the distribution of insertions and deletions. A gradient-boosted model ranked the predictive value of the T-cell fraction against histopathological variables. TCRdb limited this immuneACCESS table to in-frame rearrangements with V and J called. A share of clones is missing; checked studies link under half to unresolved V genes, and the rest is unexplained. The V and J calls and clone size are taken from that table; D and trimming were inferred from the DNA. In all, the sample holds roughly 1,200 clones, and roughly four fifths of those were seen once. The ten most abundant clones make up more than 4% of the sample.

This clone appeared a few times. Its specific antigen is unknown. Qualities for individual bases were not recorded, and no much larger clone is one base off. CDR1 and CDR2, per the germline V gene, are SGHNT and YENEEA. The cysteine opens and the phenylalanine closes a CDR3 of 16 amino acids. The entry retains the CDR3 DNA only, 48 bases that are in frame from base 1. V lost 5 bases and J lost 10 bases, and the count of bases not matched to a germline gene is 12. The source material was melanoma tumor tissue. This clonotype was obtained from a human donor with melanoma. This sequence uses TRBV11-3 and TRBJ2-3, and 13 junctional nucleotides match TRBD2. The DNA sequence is TGTGCCAGCAGCCCCCGACTAGCGGGAGGCCCCCTATCGCAGTATTTT. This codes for CASSPRLAGGPLSQYF.